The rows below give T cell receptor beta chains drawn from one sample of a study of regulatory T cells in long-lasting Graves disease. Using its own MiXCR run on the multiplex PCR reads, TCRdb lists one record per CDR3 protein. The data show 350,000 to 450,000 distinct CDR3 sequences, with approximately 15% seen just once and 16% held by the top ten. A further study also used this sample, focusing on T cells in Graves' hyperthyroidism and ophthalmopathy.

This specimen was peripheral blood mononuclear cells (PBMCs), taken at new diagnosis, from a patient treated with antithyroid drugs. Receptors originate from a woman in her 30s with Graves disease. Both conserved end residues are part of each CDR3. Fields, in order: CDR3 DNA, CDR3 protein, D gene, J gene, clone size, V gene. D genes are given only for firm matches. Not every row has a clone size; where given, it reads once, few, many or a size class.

TGCAGTGCCCCAGATCAGCGGACAAGCTCCTACAATGAGCAGTTCTTC | CSAPDQRTSSYNEQFF | - | TRBJ2-1 | many | TRBV20-1
TGTGCCAGCAGTAGGGAGGAAGATGAGCAGTTCTTC | CASSREEDEQFF | - | TRBJ2-1 | many | TRBV3-1
TGTGCTAGTGGTCAGGGTGGGGCGGAAGGAGAGCAGTACTTC | CASGQGGAEGEQYF | - | TRBJ2-7 | few | TRBV12-5
TGTGCCACTGACAGCGCAAACTCCTACGAGCAGTACTTC | CATDSANSYEQYF | - | TRBJ2-7 | many | TRBV28
TGCAGTGCTAGAGATGGGGCTAGCGCTCAAGAGACCCAGTACTTC | CSARDGASAQETQYF | - | TRBJ2-5 | few | TRBV20-1
TGTGCCAGCAGTGAAGGGAGGGGGGGATCCTATGGCTACACCTTC | CASSEGRGGSYGYTF | - | TRBJ1-2 | - | TRBV2
TGTGCCAGCAGCGTAGAATTTGCGGGCAACACTGAAGCTTTCTTT | CASSVEFAGNTEAFF | - | TRBJ1-1 | few | TRBV9
TGCGCCAGCAGCTGGCCAGCGGGGACCGGGGAGCTGTTTTTT | CASSWPAGTGELFF | TRBD2 | TRBJ2-2 | - | TRBV5-1
TGCGCCAGCAGCTCTGGACAGGGGGCCTCTGAAGCTTTCTTT | CASSSGQGASEAFF | TRBD1 | TRBJ1-1 | - | TRBV5-1
TGTGCCAGTACGGCAGGGAAGGGATTTACCTACAATGAGCAGCTCTTC | CASTAGKGFTYNEQLF | - | TRBJ2-1 | - | TRBV19
TGCAGTGCCTGGGGCGGGACAAACACCGGGGAGCTGTTTTTT | CSAWGGTNTGELFF | - | TRBJ2-2 | many | TRBV20-1
TGTGCCTGGAGTGGCAGGGACAGTTACGAGCAGTACTTC | CAWSGRDSYEQYF | TRBD1 | TRBJ2-7 | many | TRBV30
TGCGCCAGCAGCCCTAGGGGGTCAGTGCAGGGGGGAGAGACCCAGTACTTC | CASSPRGSVQGGETQYF | - | TRBJ2-5 | many | TRBV4-1
TGCAGTGGAAAGTCGGCTGGAAACACCATATATTTT | CSGKSAGNTIYF | - | TRBJ1-3 | few | TRBV20-1
TGTGCCACCTTGGACAGAGAAAGCTCTGGAAACACCATATATTTT | CATLDRESSGNTIYF | - | TRBJ1-3 | many | TRBV6-1
TGTGCCACCAGTGATAAGGGTCTAGCGGGATTCACCGGGGAGCTGTTTTTT | CATSDKGLAGFTGELFF | TRBD2 | TRBJ2-2 | - | TRBV24-1
TGTGCCAGCTCTAGGCGCGGGACAGATAGCAATCAGCCCCAGCATTTT | CASSRRGTDSNQPQHF | TRBD1 | TRBJ1-5 | many | TRBV2
TGTGCTAGTGCCGCGAATTCTTACGAGCAGTACTTC | CASAANSYEQYF | - | TRBJ2-7 | many | TRBV12-5
TGTGCCAGCAGTGCGAACCGACAGGGGCCTAATGAAAAACTGTTTTTT | CASSANRQGPNEKLFF | TRBD1 | TRBJ1-4 | - | TRBV12-3/TRBV12-4
TGTGCCAGTAGTCGGACAAACGCTGGGGCCAACGTCCTGACTTTC | CASSRTNAGANVLTF | - | TRBJ2-6 | - | TRBV19
TGCAGTGCTCCGCCGGGACTAGCGGGACAAGAGACCCAGTACTTC | CSAPPGLAGQETQYF | TRBD2 | TRBJ2-5 | - | TRBV20-1
TGTGCCTGGTACCACCCGGGACAGACCGACAATGAGCAGTTCTTC | CAWYHPGQTDNEQFF | TRBD1 | TRBJ2-1 | - | TRBV30
TGTGCCAGCAGGTACACCGGGGGGAACTATGGCTACACCTTC | CASRYTGGNYGYTF | - | TRBJ1-2 | many | TRBV28
TGTGCCAGCAGCGGGACTAGCGGGAGACTCGGCGGGGAGCTGTTTTTT | CASSGTSGRLGGELFF | TRBD2 | TRBJ2-2 | few | TRBV9
TGTGCCAGCAGTTTATCCCCGACAGGGATGAACACTGAAGCTTTCTTT | CASSLSPTGMNTEAFF | TRBD1 | TRBJ1-1 | many | TRBV27
TGTGCCACCAGCAGAGATCCCGGGATTAATGAAAAACTGTTTTTT | CATSRDPGINEKLFF | - | TRBJ1-4 | - | TRBV15
TGTGCCAGTAGTCAACTAGCGGGAGGTACCACAGATACGCAGTATTTT | CASSQLAGGTTDTQYF | TRBD2 | TRBJ2-3 | few | TRBV19
TGTGCCAGCAGTTTAATCCCAGGGGGACAGGGGGAATTC | CASSLIPGGQGEF | TRBD1 | TRBJ2-5 | few | TRBV12-3/TRBV12-4
TGCAGTGCTCTTAGCGGGAGGGGGTACCAAGAGACCCAGTGCTTC | CSALSGRGYQETQCF | TRBD2 | TRBJ2-5 | - | TRBV20-1
TGTGCCAGCAGCCCTAGCGGGAGCTTTGACGGGGAGCTGTTTTTT | CASSPSGSFDGELFF | TRBD2 | TRBJ2-2 | - | TRBV7-9
TGTGCCTGTACCGGGACAGGGCGGACTTACGAGCAGTACTTC | CACTGTGRTYEQYF | TRBD1 | TRBJ2-7 | many | TRBV30
TGTGCCAGCAGCCAATGGCCAGCGGGGAACCAAGAGACCCAGTACTTC | CASSQWPAGNQETQYF | TRBD2 | TRBJ2-5 | few | TRBV7-2
TGTGCCAGCAGTGTACGAGGGGACACTGAAGCTTTCTTT | CASSVRGDTEAFF | - | TRBJ1-1 | many | TRBV6-1